One TCR beta chain is described in this entry. What it binds is unknown. The data derive from a study of shared clonotypes between healthy human individuals. Authors' processing steps: Quality scores were absent from the junction-only immunoSEQ sequences, so filtering differed. Clones were read by immunoSEQ multiplex PCR, and TCRdb kept only the in-frame ones, dropping some. That table gives V, J and clone size, and the DNA gave D and trimming. Here the sample spans roughly 2.2 million clones, about 92% being singletons. Study findings and constraints: Roughly 5.3% of naive CD4 clonotypes were common to four donors. Larger estimated richness was generally seen in naive subsets than in memory subsets. Clonotypes which were not shared had lower generation probabilities than clonotypes that all four donors shared.

The CDR3 has 13 amino acids. Per the germline V gene, CDR1 is SNHLY and CDR2 is FYNNEI. The ends were cut back, 5 bases at V and 0 bases at J, with 7 bases in the middle. This chain connects TRBV2 to TRBJ1-1, with D uncertain. The TCR comes from a man between 18 and 35 years old in good health. Some clones in this sample may be carry-over from other donors' samples. Input material: naive CD4+ T cells from PBMCs. Subset indicated: CD45RA+ positively selected. The CDR3 sequence: CASSFPMNTEAFF. The CDR3 DNA is TGTGCCAGCAGTTTCCCCATGAACACTGAAGCTTTCTTT.